The 3 T cell receptor beta chains listed next were all sequenced from one sample in a study of blood T cell repertoires in COVID-19. TCRdb's table, derived via immunoSEQ multiplex PCR, lists solely in-frame clones and lacks some. The table includes about 73,000 clones, 65% to 85% detected once. Sequencing input: peripheral blood. The receptors derive from a man aged 80 or over with active or convalescent COVID-19.

A word on this clone: A read error may account for a junction end that differs from germline. This chain uses TRBV6-1 with TRBJ2-1; the match to TRBD2 covers 9 bases. Germline lookup yields CDR1 MNHNS and CDR2 SASEGT. The CDR3 has 15 residues. Here the CDR3 reads CASCEAAGGQNFEFF. The DNA of the CDR3 is TGTGCCAGCTGTGAAGCGGCGGGGGGGCAGAATTTTGAGTTCTTC.

The rearrangement joins TRBV15 to TRBJ2-7; D uncertain. The CDR3 totals 15 residues. V lost 1 base and J lost 2, with 12 bases in between. CDR1 and CDR2 (germline): LNHNV, YYDKDF (reference sequence). CDR3 sequence (DNA): TGTGCCACCAGCAGAGGGAGTGTCAGCGCCTACGAGCAGTACTTC. Translating gives CATSRGSVSAYEQYF. Variable domain in full (rest from reference TRBV15 and TRBJ2-7): DAMVIQNPRYQVTQFGKPVTLSCSQTLNHNVMYWYQQKSSQAPKLLFHYYDKDFNNEADTPDNFQSRRPNTSFCFLDIRSPGLGDTAMYLCATSRGSVSAYEQYFGPGTRLTVT.

The chain uses TRBV6-6 and TRBJ2-1; maybe TRBD2 (5 bases). V lost 5 bases, J lost 0 bases, and 17 bases lay in between. Per the germline V gene, CDR1 is MNHNY and CDR2 is SVGAGI (reference sequence). This CDR3 is 17 amino acids long. The CDR3 spells CASSRSSGPSSYNEQFF. In nucleotides, the CDR3 is TGTGCCAGCAGTCGGAGCAGCGGTCCCAGCTCCTACAATGAGCAGTTCTTC.